This T cell receptor (beta chain) was captured in a study of cytotoxic CD8 clonotypes in ibrutinib-treated CLL. Some clones are missing from TCRdb's copy, which holds only in-frame ones; the method was immunoSEQ multiplex PCR. The profile covers about 130,000 clones, with around three quarters appearing a single time and around 13% taken by the ten largest. Sample: PBMCs, taken after 12 months of ibrutinib treatment. The clonotype comes from a human donor with chronic lymphocytic leukemia.

DNA for the CDR3: TGTGCCTGGGGTAGGGGACTAGCGGTTTACAATGAGCAGTTCTTC. Encoded protein: CAWGRGLAVYNEQFF. The V call is TRBV30, the J call TRBJ2-1; 11 bases agree with TRBD2. The CDR3 runs to 15 residues. Germline lookup yields CDR1 GTSNPN and CDR2 SVGIG (reference sequence). V dropped 5 bases and J dropped 4; count of bases not matched to a gene: 7.